Listed below are T cell receptor beta chains from one sample, sequenced in a study of T cells in narcolepsy. Clones were sequenced by immunoSEQ multiplex PCR, and TCRdb holds only the in-frame ones, with some missing. The sample includes more than 30,000 clones, about four fifths of them seen just once. What was sequenced was CD45RA- memory CD4+ T cells from PBMCs. These receptors all come from a human donor with narcolepsy. Both conserved end residues are trimmed from each CDR3. Some rows have no size entry. The others give once, few or many, or a class for an expanded clone.

NA	TRBV7-7	TRBJ2-2	ASSPRRGTGELF
NA	TRBV27	TRBJ2-1	ASSSPGLAGLRGLLRSEQF
NA	TRBV11-3	TRBJ2-1	ASSLRTSGGAAYNEQF
NA	TRBV25-1	TRBJ2-3	ACRGPQDTDTQY
NA	TRBV7-2	TRBJ2-5	ASSRDVGDWGQETQY
NA	TRBV14	TRBJ2-7	ASRDRGSPYEQY
NA	TRBV6-5	TRBJ2-7	ASSPDGSSYEQY
NA	TRBV7-6	TRBJ2-5	ASSSGGAGDETQY
NA	TRBV4-1	TRBJ2-3	ASSQGTSGNTQY
NA	TRBV6-6	TRBJ1-5	ASRGQNNQPQH
once	TRBV6-5	TRBJ2-7	ASSAGGAAYEQY
few	TRBV28	TRBJ1-1	ASSPPGREEAF
NA	TRBV11-3	TRBJ2-1	ASSQGLAGRDEQF
NA	TRBV6-1	TRBJ1-5	ASSGLLGRGQPQH
once	TRBV11-2	TRBJ1-3	ASSLGRNTIY
NA	TRBV9	TRBJ2-7	ASSAGLAGVSSEQY
NA	TRBV7-2	TRBJ2-1	ASSLDPGGMLGEQF
NA	TRBV2	TRBJ1-1	ASSVHKGNTEAF
NA	TRBV4-1	TRBJ1-2	ASSQVGFSGAHGYT
NA	TRBV5-1	TRBJ1-1	ASSFRGRDEAF
once	TRBV7-4	TRBJ1-5	ASSPDREPQH
NA	TRBV10-3	TRBJ1-5	AISGGTNQPQH
NA	TRBV29-1	TRBJ1-2	SVPGGRGGYT
once	TRBV6-1	TRBJ1-5	ASSEAYSNQPQH
NA	TRBV5-1	TRBJ1-1	ASSPDRPMNTEAF
few	TRBV7-9	TRBJ1-6	ASSFALDNSPLH
NA	TRBV6-5	TRBJ1-2	ASRPRDREYYGYT
NA	TRBV14	TRBJ2-3	ASSQESTDTQY
NA	TRBV12-5	TRBJ1-1	ASGLVRGVGGVGFYGTEAF
NA	TRBV6-5	TRBJ1-1	ASRASGRDTEAF
NA	TRBV10-2	TRBJ1-4	ASRVPGGRDEKLF
NA	TRBV29-1	TRBJ1-1	SVMTGGANTEAF
NA	TRBV10-3	TRBJ1-5	ASSLSRTGEEAQH
NA	TRBV7-2	TRBJ2-2	AADRGLAHTGELF
NA	TRBV6-1	TRBJ1-1	ASSRQGDEAF
NA	TRBV2	TRBJ2-3	ASRALSGGAADTQY
few	TRBV10-3	TRBJ1-1	AISDSTGETTEAF
NA	TRBV2	TRBJ2-1	ASRGEGSYNEQF
once	TRBV6-1	TRBJ1-2	ASSYGEDRSYGYT
NA	TRBV19	TRBJ1-2	ASRPREGGYT
once	TRBV19	TRBJ2-3	ASSIDGGTSRTTDTQY
NA	TRBV15	TRBJ2-2	ATSSRVHTGELF
NA	TRBV14	TRBJ2-3	ASSQDSVSVTDTQY
NA	TRBV19	TRBJ2-6	ASSRTGVGGANVLT
NA	TRBV2	TRBJ2-3	ASSQIGDILKQY
NA	TRBV19	TRBJ2-1	ASSIEENEQF
NA	TRBV7-8	TRBJ1-4	ASSLAYEKLF
NA	TRBV5-1	TRBJ2-7	ASSQARVLFDEQY
NA	TRBV7-3	TRBJ2-5	ASSFSGSNQETQY
NA	TRBV5-6	TRBJ2-2	ASSGTGRGGTLNTGELF